This T cell receptor beta chain was sequenced during a study of shared clonotypes between healthy human individuals. The table came from immunoSEQ multiplex PCR; TCRdb's copy has only in-frame clones and leaves some out. The sample consists of some 2.1 million clones, 93% of them appearing once. Naive CD8 cells lacked CD45RO and underwent positive selection for CCR7, leaving out terminally differentiated effector memory CD45RA+ cells. This clonotype originated in a man aged 18 to 30 in good health. Some clones in this sample may be carry-over from other donors' samples. The sequencing input was naive CD8+ T cells from PBMCs.

The CDR3 DNA follows: TGTGCCAGCAGTTACAGGCGGACAGGGGGAGGTGAGCAGTACTTC. This sequence encodes CASSYRRTGGGEQYF. The gene calls are TRBV6-5 and TRBJ2-7; 10 bases are shared with TRBD1. CDR3 length equals 15 residues. The trim removed 2 bases at V and 7 bases at J, leaving 8 bases unmatched. Germline lookup yields CDR1 MNHEY and CDR2 SVGAGI.